The clone carrying this TCR beta chain showed up just a few times. The antigen is unknown. This sample was included in a study of OX40 agonist ivuxolimab in advanced cancers. Whole-study findings and limits: There were, on average, more expanded clones in CD8+ T cells than in CD4+.

This CDR3 is 14 amino acids long. V was trimmed by 3 bases and J by 7 bases, leaving 14 bases between them. Germline loops: CDR1 SGHNT, CDR2 YENEEA. Assay: immunoSEQ multiplex PCR; the TCRdb copy retains only in-frame clones and omits some. This sample has under 50,000 clones, with roughly 80% found just once. The source was CD4+ or CD8+ T cells sorted from blood, collected in a trial of the OX40 agonist ivuxolimab. The V and J genes are TRBV11-3 and TRBJ2-3; perhaps TRBD1 as D (6 bases). This TCR was recovered from an adult with an advanced solid tumor such as melanoma, head and neck, liver or kidney cancer. The CDR3 nucleotides read TGTGCCAGCAGCTTTTTCAGGGGACGGAATACGCAGTATTTT. Translation gives CASSFFRGRNTQYF.